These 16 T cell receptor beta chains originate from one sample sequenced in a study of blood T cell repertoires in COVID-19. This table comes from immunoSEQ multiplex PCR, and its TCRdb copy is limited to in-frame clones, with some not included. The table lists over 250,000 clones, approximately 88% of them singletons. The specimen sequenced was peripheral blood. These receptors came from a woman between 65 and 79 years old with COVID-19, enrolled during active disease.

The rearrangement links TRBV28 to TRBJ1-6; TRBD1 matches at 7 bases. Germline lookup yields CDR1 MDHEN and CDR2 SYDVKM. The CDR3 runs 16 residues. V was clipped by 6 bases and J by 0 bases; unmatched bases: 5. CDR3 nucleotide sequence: TGTGCCAGCAGACGGACAGGCGTCTCCTATAATTCACCCCTCCACTTT. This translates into CASRRTGVSYNSPLHF.

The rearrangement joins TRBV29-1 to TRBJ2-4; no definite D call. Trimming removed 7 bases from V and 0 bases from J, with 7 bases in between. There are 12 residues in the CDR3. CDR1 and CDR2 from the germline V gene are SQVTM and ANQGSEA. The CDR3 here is CSETVAKNIQYF. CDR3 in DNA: TGCAGCGAAACGGTAGCCAAAAACATTCAGTACTTC.

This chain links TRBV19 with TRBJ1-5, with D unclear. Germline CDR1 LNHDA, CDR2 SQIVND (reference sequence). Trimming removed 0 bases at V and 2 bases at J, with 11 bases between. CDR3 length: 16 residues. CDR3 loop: CASSIDRVLGNQPQHF. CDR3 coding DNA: TGTGCCAGTAGTATAGATCGGGTGCTAGGCAATCAGCCCCAGCATTTT.

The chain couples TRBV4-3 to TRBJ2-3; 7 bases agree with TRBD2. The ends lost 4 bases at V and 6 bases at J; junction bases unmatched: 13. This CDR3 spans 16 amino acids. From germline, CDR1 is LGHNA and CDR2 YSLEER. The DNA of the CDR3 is TGCGCCAGCAGCCCCAGACTAGCTAGGATTTTGGATACGCAGTATTTT. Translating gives CASSPRLARILDTQYF.

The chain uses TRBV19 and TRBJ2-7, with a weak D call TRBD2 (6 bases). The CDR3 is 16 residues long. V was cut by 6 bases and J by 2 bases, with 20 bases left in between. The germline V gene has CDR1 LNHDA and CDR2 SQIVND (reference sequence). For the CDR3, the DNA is TGTGCCAGTAGCAAACGCCCGGGACTCGCTACCTACGAGCAGTACTTC. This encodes CASSKRPGLATYEQYF.

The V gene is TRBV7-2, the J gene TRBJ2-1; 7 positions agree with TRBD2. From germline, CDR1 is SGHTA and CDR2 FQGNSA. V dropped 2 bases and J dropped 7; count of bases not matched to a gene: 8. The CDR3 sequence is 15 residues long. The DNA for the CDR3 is TGTGCCAGCAGCTTATTGGCCCTAGCGGCAAATGAGCAGTTCTTC. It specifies CASSLLALAANEQFF.

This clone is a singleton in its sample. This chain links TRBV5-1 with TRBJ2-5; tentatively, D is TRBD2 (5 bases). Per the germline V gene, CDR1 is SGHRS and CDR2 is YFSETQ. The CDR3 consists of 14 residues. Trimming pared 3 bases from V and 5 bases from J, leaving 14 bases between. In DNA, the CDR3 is TGCGCCAGCAGCTCCTCACTAGATCCGGAGACCCAGTACTTC. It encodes CASSSSLDPETQYF.

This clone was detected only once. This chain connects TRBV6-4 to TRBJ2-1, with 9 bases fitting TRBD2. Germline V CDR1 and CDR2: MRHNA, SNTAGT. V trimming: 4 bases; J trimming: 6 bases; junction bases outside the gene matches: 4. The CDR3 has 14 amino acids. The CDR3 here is CASSVTSGLNEQFF. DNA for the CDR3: TGTGCCAGCAGTGTGACTAGCGGTCTCAATGAGCAGTTCTTC.

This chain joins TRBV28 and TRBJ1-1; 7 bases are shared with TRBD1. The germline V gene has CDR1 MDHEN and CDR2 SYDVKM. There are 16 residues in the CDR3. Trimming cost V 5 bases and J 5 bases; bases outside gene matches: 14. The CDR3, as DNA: TGTGCCAGCAGTCCGGTAGGGACAGTGATTCGAACTGAAGCTTTCTTT. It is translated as CASSPVGTVIRTEAFF. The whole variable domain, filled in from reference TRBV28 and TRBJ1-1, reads DVKVTQSSRYLVKRTGEKVFLECVQDMDHENMFWYRQDPGLGLRLIYFSYDVKMKEKGDIPEGYSVSREKKERFSLILESASTNQTSMYLCASSPVGTVIRTEAFFGQGTRLTVV.

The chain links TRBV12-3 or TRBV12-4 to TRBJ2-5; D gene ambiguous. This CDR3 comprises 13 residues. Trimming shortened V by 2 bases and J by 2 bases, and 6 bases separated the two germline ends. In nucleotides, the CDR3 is TGTGCCAGCAGTTTACACAGTCAAGAGACCCAGTACTTC. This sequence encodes CASSLHSQETQYF.

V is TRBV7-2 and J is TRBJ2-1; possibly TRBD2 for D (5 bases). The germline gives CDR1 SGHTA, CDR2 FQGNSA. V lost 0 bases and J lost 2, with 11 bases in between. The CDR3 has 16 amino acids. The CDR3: CASSLAGVGTYNEQFF. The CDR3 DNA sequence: TGTGCCAGCAGCTTAGCGGGAGTTGGAACCTACAATGAGCAGTTCTTC.

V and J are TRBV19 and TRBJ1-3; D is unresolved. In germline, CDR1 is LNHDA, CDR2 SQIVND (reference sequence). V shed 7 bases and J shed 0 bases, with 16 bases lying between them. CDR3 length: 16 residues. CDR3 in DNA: TGTGCCAGTACCATCAATCCGGGGAGCTCTGGAAACACCATATATTTT. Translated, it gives CASTINPGSSGNTIYF.

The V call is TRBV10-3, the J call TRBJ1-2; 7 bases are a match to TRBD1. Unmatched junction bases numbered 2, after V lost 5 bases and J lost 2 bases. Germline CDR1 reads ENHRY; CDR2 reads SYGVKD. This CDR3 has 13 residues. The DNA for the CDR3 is TGTGCCATCAGTTGGACAGGAAACTATGGCTACACCTTC. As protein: CAISWTGNYGYTF.

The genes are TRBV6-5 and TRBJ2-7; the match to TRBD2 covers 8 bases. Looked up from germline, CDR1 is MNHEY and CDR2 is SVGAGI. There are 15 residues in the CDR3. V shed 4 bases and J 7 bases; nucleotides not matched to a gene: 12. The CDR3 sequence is CASSSPRAGDREQYF. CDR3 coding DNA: TGTGCCAGCAGTTCACCTCGAGCGGGAGACCGGGAGCAGTACTTC.

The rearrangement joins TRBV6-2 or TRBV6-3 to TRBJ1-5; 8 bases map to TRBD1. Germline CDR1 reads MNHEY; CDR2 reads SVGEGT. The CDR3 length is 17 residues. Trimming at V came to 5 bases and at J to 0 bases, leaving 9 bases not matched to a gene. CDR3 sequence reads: CASSASTGARSNQPQHF. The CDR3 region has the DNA TGTGCCAGCAGTGCCTCGACAGGGGCCCGTAGCAATCAGCCCCAGCATTTT.

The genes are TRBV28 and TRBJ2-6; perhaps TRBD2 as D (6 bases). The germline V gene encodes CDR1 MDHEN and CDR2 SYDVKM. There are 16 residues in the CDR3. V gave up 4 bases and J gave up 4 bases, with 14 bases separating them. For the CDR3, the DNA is TGTGCCAGCAGTTGGGGCGGGGCGGAAGGGGCCAACGTCCTGACTTTC. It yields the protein CASSWGGAEGANVLTF. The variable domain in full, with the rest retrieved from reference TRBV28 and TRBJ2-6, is DVKVTQSSRYLVKRTGEKVFLECVQDMDHENMFWYRQDPGLGLRLIYFSYDVKMKEKGDIPEGYSVSREKKERFSLILESASTNQTSMYLCASSWGGAEGANVLTFGAGSRLTVL.